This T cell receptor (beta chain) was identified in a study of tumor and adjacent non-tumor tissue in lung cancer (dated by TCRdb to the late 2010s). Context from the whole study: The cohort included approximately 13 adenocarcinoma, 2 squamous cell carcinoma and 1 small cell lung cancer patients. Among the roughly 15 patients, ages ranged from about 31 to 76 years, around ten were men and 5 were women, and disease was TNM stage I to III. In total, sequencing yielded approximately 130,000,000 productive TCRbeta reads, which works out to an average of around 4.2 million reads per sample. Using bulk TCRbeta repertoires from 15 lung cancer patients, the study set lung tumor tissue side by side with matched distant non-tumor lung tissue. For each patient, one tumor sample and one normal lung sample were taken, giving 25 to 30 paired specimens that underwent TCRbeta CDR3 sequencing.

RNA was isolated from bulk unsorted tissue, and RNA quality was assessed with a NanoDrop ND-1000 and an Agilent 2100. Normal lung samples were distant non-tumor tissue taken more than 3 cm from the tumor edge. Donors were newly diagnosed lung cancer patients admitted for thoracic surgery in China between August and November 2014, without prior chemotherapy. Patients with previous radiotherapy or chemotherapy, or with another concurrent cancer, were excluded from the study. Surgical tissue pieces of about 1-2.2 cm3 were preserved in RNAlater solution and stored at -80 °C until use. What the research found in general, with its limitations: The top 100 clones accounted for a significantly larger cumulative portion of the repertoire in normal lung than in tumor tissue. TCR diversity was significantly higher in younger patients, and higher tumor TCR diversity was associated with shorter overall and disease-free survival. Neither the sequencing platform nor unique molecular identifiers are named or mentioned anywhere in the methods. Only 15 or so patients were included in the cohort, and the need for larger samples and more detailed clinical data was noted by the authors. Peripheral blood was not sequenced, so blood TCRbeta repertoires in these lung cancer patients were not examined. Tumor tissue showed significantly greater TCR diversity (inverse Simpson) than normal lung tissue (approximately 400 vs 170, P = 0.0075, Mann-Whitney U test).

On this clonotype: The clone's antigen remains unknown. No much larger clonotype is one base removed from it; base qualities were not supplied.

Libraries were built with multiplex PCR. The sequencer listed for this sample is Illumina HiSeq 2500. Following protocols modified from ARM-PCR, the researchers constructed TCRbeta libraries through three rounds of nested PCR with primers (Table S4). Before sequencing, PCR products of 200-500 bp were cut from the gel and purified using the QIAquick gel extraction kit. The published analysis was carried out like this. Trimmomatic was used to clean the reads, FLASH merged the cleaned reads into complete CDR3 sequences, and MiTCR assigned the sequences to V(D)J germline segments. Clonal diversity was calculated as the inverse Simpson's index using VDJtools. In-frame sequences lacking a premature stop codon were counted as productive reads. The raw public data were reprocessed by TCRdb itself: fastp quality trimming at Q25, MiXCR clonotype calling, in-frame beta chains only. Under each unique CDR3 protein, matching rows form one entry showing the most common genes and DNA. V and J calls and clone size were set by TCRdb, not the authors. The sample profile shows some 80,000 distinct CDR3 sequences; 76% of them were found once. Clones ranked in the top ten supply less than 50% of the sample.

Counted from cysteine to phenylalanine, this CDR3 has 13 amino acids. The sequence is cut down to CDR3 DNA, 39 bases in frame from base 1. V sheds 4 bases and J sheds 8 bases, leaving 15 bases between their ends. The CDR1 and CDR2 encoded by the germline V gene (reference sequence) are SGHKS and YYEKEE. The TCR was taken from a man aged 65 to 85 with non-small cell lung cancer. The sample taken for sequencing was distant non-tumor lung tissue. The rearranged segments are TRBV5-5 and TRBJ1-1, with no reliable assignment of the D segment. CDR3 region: CASSLDLNREAFF. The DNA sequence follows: TGTGCCAGCAGCCTAGACTTGAACAGAGAAGCTTTCTTT.